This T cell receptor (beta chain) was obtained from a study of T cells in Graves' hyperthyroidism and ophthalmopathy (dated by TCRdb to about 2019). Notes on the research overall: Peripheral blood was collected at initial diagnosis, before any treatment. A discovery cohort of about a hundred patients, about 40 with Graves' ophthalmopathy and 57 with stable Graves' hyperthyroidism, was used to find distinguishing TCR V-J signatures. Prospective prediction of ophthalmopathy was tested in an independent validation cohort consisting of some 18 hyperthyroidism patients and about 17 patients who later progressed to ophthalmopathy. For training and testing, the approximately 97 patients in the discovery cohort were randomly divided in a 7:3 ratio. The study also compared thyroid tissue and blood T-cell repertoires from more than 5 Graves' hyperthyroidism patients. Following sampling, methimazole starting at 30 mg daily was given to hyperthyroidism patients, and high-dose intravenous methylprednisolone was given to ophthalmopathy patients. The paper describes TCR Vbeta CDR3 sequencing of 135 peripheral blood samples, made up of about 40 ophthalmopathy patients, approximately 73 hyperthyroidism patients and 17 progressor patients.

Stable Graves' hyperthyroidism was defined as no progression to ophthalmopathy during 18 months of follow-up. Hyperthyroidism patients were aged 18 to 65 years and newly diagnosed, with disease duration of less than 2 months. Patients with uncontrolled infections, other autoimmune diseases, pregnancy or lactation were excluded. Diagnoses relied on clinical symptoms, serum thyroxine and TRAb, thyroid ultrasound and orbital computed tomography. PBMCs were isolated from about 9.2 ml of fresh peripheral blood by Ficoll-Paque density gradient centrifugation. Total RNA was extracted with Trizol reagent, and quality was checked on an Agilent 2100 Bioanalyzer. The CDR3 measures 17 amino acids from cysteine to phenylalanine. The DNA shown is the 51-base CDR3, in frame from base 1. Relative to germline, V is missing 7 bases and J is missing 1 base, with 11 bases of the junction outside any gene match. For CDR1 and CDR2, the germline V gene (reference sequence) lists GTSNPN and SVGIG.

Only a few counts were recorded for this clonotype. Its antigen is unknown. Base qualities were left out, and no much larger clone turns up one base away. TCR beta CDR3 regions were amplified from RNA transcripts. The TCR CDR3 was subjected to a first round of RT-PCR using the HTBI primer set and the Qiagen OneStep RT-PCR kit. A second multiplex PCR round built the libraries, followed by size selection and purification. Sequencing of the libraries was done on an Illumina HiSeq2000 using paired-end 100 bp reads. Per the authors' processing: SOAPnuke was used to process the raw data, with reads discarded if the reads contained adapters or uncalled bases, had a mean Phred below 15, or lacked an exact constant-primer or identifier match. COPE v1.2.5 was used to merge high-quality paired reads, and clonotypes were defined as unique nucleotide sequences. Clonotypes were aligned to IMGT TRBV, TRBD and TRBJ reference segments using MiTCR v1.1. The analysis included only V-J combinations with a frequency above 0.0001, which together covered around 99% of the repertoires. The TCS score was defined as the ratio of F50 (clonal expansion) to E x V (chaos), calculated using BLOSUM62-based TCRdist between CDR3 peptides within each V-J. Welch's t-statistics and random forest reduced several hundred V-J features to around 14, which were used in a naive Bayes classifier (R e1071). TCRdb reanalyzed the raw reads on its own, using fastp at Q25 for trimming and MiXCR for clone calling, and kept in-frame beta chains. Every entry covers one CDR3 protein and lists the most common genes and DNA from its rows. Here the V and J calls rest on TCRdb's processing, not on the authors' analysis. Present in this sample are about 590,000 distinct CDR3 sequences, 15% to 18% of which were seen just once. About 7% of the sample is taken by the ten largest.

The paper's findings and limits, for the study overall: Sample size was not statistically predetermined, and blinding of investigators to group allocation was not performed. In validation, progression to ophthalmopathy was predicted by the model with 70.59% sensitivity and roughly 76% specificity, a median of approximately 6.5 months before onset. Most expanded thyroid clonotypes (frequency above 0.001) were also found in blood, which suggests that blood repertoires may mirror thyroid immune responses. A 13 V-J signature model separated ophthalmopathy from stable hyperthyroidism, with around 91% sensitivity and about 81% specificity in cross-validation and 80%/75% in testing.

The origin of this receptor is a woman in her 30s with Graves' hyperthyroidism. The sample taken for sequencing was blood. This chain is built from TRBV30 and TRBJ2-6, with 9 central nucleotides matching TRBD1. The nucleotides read TGTGCCTCCCCCACGGGACAGGGTAAATCTGGGGCCAACGTCCTGACTTTC. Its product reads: CASPTGQGKSGANVLTF.